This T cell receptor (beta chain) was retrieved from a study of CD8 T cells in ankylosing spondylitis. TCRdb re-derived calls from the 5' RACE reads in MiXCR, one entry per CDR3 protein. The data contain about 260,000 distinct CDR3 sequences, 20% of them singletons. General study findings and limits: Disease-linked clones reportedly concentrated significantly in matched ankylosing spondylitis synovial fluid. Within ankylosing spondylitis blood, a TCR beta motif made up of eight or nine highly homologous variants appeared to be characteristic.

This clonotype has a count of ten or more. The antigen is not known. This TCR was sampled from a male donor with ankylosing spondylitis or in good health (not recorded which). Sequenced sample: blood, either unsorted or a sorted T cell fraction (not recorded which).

The CDR3 is CASRSLAGHYNEQFF. The CDR3 bases are TGCGCCAGCAGATCACTAGCGGGCCACTACAATGAGCAGTTCTTC. This sequence joins TRBV5-1 and TRBJ2-1, with 9 bases that match TRBD2. V lost 5 bases, J lost 3 bases, and 6 bases stayed unmatched. The CDR3 covers 15 residues. In germline, CDR1 is SGHRS, CDR2 YFSETQ.